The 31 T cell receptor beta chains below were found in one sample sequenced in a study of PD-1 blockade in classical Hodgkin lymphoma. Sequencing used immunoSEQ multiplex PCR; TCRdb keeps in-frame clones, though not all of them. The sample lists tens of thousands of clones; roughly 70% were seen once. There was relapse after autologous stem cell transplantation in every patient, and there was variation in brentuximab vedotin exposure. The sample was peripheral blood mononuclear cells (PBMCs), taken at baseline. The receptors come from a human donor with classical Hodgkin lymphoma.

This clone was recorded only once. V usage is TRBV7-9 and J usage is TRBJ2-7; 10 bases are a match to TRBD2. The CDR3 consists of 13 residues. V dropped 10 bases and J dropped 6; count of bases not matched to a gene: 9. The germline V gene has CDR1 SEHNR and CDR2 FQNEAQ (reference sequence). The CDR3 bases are TGTGCCACCCCGCTAGCGGGAGATATCGAGCAGTACTTC. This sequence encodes CATPLAGDIEQYF.

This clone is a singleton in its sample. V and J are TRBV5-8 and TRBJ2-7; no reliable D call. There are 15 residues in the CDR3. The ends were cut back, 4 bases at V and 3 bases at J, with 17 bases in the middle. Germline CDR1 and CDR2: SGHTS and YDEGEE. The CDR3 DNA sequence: TGTGCCAGCAGCCCCTCCCTAGGGTCACGCTACGAGCAGTACTTC. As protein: CASSPSLGSRYEQYF.

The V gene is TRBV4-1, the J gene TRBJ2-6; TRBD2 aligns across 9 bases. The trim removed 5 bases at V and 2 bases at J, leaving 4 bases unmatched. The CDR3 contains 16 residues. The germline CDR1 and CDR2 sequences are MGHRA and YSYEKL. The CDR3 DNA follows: TGCGCCAGCAGCTCTAGCGGGACTCCTGGGGCCAACGTCCTGACTTTC. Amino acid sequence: CASSSSGTPGANVLTF.

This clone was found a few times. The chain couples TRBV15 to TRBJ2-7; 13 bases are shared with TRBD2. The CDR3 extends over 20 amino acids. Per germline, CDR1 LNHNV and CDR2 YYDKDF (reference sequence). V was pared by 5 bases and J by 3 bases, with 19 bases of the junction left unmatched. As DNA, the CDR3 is TGTGCCACCAGCTCCAGCGGACTAGCGGGAGAATTACATGCGGTCTACGAGCAGTACTTC. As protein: CATSSSGLAGELHAVYEQYF.

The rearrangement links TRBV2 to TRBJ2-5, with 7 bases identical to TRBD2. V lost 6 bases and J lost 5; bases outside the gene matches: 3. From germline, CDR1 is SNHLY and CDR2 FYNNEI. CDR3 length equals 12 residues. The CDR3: CASRREGETQYF. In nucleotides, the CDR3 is TGTGCCAGCAGGAGGGAGGGGGAGACCCAGTACTTC.

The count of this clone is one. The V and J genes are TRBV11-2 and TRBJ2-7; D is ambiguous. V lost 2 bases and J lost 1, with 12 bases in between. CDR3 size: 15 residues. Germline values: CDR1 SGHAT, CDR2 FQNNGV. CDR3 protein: CASSLRPGISYEQYF. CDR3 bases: TGTGCCAGCAGCTTAAGGCCAGGTATTTCCTACGAGCAGTACTTC.

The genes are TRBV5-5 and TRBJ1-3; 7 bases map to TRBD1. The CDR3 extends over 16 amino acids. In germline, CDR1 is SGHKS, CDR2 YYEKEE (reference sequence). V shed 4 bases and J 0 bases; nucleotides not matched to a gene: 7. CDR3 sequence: CASSTRTGSSGNTIYF. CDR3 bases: TGTGCCAGCAGCACCCGGACAGGAAGCTCTGGAAACACCATATATTTT. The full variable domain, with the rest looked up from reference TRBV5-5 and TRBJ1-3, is DAGVTQSPTHLIKTRGQQVTLRCSPISGHKSVSWYQQVLGQGPQFIFQYYEKEERGRGNFPDRFSARQFPNYSSELNVNALLLGDSALYLCASSTRTGSSGNTIYFGEGSWLTVV.

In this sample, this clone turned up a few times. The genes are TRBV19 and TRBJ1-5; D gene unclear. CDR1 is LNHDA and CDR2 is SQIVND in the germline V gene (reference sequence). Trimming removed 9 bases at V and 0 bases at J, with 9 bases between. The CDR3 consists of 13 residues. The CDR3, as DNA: TGTGCCAGCCAGACATATAGCAATCAGCCCCAGCATTTT. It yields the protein CASQTYSNQPQHF.

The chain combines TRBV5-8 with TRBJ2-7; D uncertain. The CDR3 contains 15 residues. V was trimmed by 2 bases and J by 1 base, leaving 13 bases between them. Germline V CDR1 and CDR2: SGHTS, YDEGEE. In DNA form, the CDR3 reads TGTGCCAGCAGCTTACGGGCCGTTCAATCCTACGAGCAGTACTTC. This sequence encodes CASSLRAVQSYEQYF. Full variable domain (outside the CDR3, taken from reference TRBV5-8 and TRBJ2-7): EAGVTQSPTHLIKTRGQQATLRCSPISGHTSVYWYQQALGLGLQFLLWYDEGEERNRGNFPPRFSGRQFPNYSSELNVNALELEDSALYLCASSLRAVQSYEQYFGPGTRLTVT.

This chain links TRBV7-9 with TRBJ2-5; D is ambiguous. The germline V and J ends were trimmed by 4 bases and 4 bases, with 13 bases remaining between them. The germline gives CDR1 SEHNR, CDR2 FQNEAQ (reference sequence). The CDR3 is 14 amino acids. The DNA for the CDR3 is TGTGCCAGCAGCTCCTATCCTCTCGGAGAGACCCAGTACTTC. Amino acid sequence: CASSSYPLGETQYF.

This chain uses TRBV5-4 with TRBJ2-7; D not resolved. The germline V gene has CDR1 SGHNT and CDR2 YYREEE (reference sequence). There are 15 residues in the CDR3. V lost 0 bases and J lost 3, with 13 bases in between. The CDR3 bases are TGTGCCAGCAGCTTGGGTTTGGGCGGAAACTACGAGCAGTACTTC. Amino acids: CASSLGLGGNYEQYF. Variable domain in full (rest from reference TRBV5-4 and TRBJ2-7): ETGVTQSPTHLIKTRGQQVTLRCSSQSGHNTVSWYQQALGQGPQFIFQYYREEENGRGNFPPRFSGLQFPNYSSELNVNALELDDSALYLCASSLGLGGNYEQYFGPGTRLTVT.

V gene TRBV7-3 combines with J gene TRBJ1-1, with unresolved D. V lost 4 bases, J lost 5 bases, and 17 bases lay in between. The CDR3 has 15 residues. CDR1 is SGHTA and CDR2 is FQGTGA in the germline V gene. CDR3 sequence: CASSYPPETGTEAFF. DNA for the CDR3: TGTGCCAGCAGCTACCCACCCGAAACTGGGACTGAAGCTTTCTTT.

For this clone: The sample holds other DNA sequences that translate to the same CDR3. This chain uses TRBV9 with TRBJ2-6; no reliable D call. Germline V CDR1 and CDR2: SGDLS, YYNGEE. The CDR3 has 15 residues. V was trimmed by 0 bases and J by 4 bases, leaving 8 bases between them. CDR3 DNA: TGTGCCAGCAGCGTAGGTACGCTAGGGGCCAACGTCCTGACTTTC. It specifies CASSVGTLGANVLTF.

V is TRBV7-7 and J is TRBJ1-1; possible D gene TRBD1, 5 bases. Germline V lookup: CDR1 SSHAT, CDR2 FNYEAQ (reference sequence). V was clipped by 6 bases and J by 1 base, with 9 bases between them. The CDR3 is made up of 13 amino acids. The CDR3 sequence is CASSLGENTEAFF. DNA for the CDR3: TGTGCCAGCAGTCTAGGGGAGAACACTGAAGCTTTCTTT. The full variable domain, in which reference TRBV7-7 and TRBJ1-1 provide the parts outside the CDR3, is GAGVSQSPRYKVTKRGQDVTLRCDPISSHATLYWYQQALGQGPEFLTYFNYEAQPDKSGLPSDRFSAERPEGSISTLTIQRTEQRDSAMYRCASSLGENTEAFFGQGTRLTVV.

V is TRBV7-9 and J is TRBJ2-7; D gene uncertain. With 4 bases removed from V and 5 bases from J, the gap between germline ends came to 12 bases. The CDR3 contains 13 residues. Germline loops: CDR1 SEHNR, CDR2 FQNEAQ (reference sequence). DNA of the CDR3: TGTGCCAGCAGCTCCCCGGTACGGGACGAGCAGTACTTC. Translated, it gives CASSSPVRDEQYF.

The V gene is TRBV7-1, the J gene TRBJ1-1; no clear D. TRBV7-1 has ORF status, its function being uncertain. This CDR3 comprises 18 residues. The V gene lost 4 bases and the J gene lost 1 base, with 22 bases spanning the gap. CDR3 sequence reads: CASSLDRTIPNSNTEAFF. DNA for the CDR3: TGTGCCAGCAGCTTGGACCGAACCATCCCAAACTCGAACACTGAAGCTTTCTTT.

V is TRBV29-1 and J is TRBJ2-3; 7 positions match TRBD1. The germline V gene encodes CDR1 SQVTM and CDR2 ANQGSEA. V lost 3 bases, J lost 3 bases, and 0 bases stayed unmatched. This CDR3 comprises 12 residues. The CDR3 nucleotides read TGCAGCGTTGACAGGGGGACAGATACGCAGTATTTT. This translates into CSVDRGTDTQYF.

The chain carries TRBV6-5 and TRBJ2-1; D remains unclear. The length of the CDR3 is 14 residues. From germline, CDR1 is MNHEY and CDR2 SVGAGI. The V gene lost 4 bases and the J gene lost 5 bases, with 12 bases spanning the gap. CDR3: CASSSLTSDNEQFF. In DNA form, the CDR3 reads TGTGCCAGCAGTTCACTCACTTCCGACAATGAGCAGTTCTTC.

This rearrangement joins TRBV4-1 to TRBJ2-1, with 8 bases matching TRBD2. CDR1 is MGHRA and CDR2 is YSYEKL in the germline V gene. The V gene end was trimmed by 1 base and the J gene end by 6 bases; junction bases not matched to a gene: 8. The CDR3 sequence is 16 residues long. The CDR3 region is CASSQVVLAAANEQFF. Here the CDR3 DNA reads TGCGCCAGCAGCCAAGTCGTACTAGCGGCCGCCAATGAGCAGTTCTTC.

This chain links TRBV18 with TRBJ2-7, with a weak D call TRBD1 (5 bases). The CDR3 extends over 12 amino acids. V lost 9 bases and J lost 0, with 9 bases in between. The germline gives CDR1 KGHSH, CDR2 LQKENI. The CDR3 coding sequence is TGTGCCAGTTCGACAGCCTCCTACGAGCAGTACTTC. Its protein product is CASSTASYEQYF.

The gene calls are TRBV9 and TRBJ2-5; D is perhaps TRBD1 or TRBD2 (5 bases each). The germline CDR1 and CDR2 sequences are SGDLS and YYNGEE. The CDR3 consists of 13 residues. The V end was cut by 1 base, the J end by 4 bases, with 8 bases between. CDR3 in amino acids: CASSVWDGETQYF. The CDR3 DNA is TGTGCCAGCAGCGTATGGGACGGAGAGACCCAGTACTTC. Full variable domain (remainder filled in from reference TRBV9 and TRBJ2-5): DSGVTQTPKHLITATGQRVTLRCSPRSGDLSVYWYQQSLDQGLQFLIQYYNGEERAKGNILERFSAQQFPDLHSELNLSSLELGDSALYFCASSVWDGETQYFGPGTRLLVL.

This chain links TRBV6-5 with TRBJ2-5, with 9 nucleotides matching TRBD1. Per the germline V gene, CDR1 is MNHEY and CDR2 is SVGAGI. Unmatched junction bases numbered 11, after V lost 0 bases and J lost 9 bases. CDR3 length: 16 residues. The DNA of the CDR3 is TGTGCCAGCAGTTACTCCAATTCGGGACAGGGTTATCCCCAGTACTTC. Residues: CASSYSNSGQGYPQYF.

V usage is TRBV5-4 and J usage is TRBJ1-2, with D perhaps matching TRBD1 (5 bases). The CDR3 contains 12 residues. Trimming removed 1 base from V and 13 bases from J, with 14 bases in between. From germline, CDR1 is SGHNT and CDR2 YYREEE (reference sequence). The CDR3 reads CASSLRGGGSTF. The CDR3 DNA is TGTGCCAGCAGCTTGCGTGGGGGGGGAAGCACCTTC.

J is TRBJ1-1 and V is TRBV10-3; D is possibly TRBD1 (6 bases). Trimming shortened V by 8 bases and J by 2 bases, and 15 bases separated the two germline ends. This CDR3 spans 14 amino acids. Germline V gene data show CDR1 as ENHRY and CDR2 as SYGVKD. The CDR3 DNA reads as TGTGCCATCTCTGCAGGGGAAGTAAACACTGAAGCTTTCTTT. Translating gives CAISAGEVNTEAFF.

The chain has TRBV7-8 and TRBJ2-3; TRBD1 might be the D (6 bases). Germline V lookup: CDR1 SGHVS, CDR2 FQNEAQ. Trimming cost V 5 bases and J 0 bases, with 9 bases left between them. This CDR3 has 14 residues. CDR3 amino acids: CASSPQGSTDTQYF. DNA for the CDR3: TGTGCCAGCAGCCCCCAGGGGAGCACAGATACGCAGTATTTT.

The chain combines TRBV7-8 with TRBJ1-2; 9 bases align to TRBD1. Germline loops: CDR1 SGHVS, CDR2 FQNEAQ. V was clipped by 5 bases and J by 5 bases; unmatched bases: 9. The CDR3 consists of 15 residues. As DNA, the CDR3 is TGTGCCAGCAGCCCCTCGGGGACAGGGACGTATGGCTACACCTTC. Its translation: CASSPSGTGTYGYTF.

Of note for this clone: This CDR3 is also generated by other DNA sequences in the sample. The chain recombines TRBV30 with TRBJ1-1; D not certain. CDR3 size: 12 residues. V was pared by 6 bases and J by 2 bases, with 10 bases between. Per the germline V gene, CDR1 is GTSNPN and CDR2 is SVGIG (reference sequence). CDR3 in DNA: TGTGCCTGCCGGACGGGAAACACTGAAGCTTTCTTT. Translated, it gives CACRTGNTEAFF.

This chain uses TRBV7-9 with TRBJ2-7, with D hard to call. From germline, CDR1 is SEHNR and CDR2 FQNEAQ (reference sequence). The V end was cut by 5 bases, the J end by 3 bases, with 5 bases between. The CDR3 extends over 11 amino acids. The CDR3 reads CASSVNYEQYF. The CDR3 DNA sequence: TGTGCCAGCAGCGTTAACTACGAGCAGTACTTC.

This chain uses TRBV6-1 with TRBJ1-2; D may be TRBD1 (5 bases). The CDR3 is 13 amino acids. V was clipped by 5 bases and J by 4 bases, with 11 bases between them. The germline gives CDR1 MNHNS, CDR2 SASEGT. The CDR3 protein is CASSFTGAYGYTF. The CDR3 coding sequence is TGTGCCAGCAGTTTCACAGGTGCCTATGGCTACACCTTC.

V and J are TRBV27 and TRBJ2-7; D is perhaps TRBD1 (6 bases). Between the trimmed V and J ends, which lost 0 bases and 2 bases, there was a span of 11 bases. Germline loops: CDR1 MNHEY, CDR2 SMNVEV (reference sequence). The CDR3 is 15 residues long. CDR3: CASSLSGGFTYEQYF. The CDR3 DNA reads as TGTGCCAGCAGTTTATCAGGGGGATTTACCTACGAGCAGTACTTC.

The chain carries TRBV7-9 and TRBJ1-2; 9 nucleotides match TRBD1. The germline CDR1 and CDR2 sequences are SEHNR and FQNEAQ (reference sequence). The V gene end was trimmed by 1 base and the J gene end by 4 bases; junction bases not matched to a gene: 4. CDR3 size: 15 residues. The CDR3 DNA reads TGTGCCAGCAGCTTAGGGACAGGGGTTATCTATGGCTACACCTTC. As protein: CASSLGTGVIYGYTF.